The present TCR beta chain was sequenced within a study of regulatory T cells in long-lasting Graves disease. Building of the TCR beta libraries involved iRepertoire HTBI primers and Arm-PCR of CDR3 regions. TCRdb recomputed calls from the multiplex PCR reads with MiXCR, one row per CDR3 protein. Of approximately 300,000 distinct CDR3 sequences listed, about 18% were seen once; the top ten hold about 40%. Germline CDR1 and CDR2: MNHEY and SVGEGT. V dropped 5 bases and J dropped 1 base, with 11 bases sitting between them. This CDR3 spans 14 amino acids. This clonotype was observed a few times. Its antigen is still unknown. Time point denoted: newly diagnosed GD, antithyroid drugs for less than 3 months. Preparation of the TCR library used RNA extracted from PBMCs. General study findings and limits: Samples came from peripheral blood alone, without thyroid tissue.

This sequence originates from a female donor with Graves disease. The chain joins TRBV6-2 or TRBV6-3 to TRBJ2-5; D remains ambiguous. The sequences come from peripheral blood mononuclear cells (PBMCs), collected at new diagnosis, from a patient treated with antithyroid drugs. CDR3 sequence: CASSGMTVQETQYF. In nucleotides, the CDR3 is TGTGCCAGCAGTGGAATGACCGTCCAAGAGACCCAGTACTTC.